Listed below are T cell receptor beta chains from one sample, sequenced in a study of cytomegalovirus exposure and HLA in healthy donors. The repertoire was sequenced with immunoSEQ multiplex PCR; TCRdb's copy has only in-frame clones and lacks some. The sample carries about 150,000 clones, about four fifths recorded once. The source material was PBMCs. The receptors come from a human donor in good health. Each CDR3 is given with its conserved first and last residue. Each record gives: D gene, CDR3 length, clone size, J gene, V gene, CDR3 protein, CDR3 DNA. A D gene is named only where the DNA matches it firmly. Rows give clone size only sometimes, using once, few, many, or a class for an expanded clone.

>-|18|once|TRBJ1-2|TRBV28
CASSFVIIRGPNNYGYTF
TGTGCCAGCAGTTTCGTAATTATCAGGGGCCCAAATAACTATGGCTACACCTTC
>TRBD2|18|-|TRBJ2-2|TRBV7-4
CASSLNASGGRKDGELFF
TGTGCCAGCAGCTTAAACGCCTCTGGCGGGAGGAAGGACGGGGAGCTGTTTTTT
>-|15|few|TRBJ1-5|TRBV19
CASSMGGGGWQPQHF
TGTGCCAGTAGTATGGGGGGAGGGGGTTGGCAGCCCCAGCATTTT
>-|14|-|TRBJ1-1|TRBV7-9
CASSLGRGQEKAFF
TGTGCCAGCAGCTTAGGGAGGGGTCAGGAAAAAGCTTTCTTT
>TRBD2|14|-|TRBJ2-1|TRBV19
CASSARGVNNEQFF
TGTGCCAGTAGTGCCCGGGGGGTGAACAATGAGCAGTTCTTC
>-|14|-|TRBJ2-1|TRBV7-2
CASSSLTGGGEQFF
TGTGCCAGCAGCTCCCTGACAGGCGGCGGTGAGCAGTTCTTC
>TRBD2|15|once|TRBJ2-3|TRBV5-4
CASSKTSASTDTQYF
TGTGCCAGCAGCAAGACTAGCGCGAGCACAGATACGCAGTATTTT
>TRBD2|17|-|TRBJ2-3|TRBV2
CASSSSDFGGAKDTQYF
TGTGCCAGCAGTTCCTCGGACTTCGGGGGGGCGAAAGATACGCAGTATTTT
>-|15|few|TRBJ1-5|TRBV6-1
CASISPGEGSQPQHF
TGTGCCAGCATTAGTCCCGGGGAAGGTTCTCAGCCCCAGCATTTT
>TRBD1|16|once|TRBJ2-3|TRBV5-4
CASSKAGTGVTDTQYF
TGTGCCAGCAGCAAAGCCGGGACAGGGGTTACAGATACGCAGTATTTT
>TRBD2|18|-|TRBJ2-1|TRBV25-1
CASSESHSGRAVWNEQFF
TGTGCCAGCAGTGAATCCCATAGTGGGAGGGCCGTTTGGAATGAGCAGTTCTTC
>TRBD1|16|-|TRBJ1-1|TRBV19
CASSPLRTGLNTEAFF
TGTGCCAGTAGCCCCCTCCGGACAGGGTTGAACACTGAAGCTTTCTTT
>-|15|-|TRBJ2-1|TRBV7-9
CASSLTVSSYNEQFF
TGTGCCAGCAGCTTAACGGTGAGCTCCTACAATGAGCAGTTCTTC
>TRBD1|18|-|TRBJ2-7|TRBV4-2
CASSQAGLTGGSSYEQYF
TGTGCCAGCAGCCAAGCCGGACTGACAGGGGGGAGCTCCTACGAGCAGTACTTC
>TRBD1|15|few|TRBJ1-6|TRBV4-1
CASRGLTGQNSPLHF
TGCGCCAGCAGGGGGCTGACGGGACAGAATTCACCCCTCCACTTT
>-|16|-|TRBJ2-2|TRBV5-1
CASGPRVGANTGELFF
TGCGCCAGCGGCCCCCGGGTCGGGGCGAACACCGGGGAGCTGTTTTTT
>TRBD2|16|once|TRBJ2-1|TRBV19
CASSIDQAGLVNEQFF
TGTGCCAGTAGTATAGATCAAGCGGGGCTCGTGAATGAGCAGTTCTTC
>-|14|few|TRBJ1-4|TRBV5-4
CASSLDSTNEKLFF
TGTGCCAGCAGCCTCGACAGTACTAATGAAAAACTGTTTTTT
>-|13|few|TRBJ1-1|TRBV6-1
CASSETVNTEAFF
TGTGCCAGCAGCGAAACAGTGAACACTGAAGCTTTCTTT
>-|15|-|TRBJ2-3|TRBV7-3
CASSLLGGLRDTQYF
TGTGCCAGCAGCTTACTGGGGGGTTTGCGGGATACGCAGTATTTT
>TRBD1|14|few|TRBJ2-7|TRBV6-1
CASRDPGQNYEQYF
TGTGCCAGCAGGGATCCGGGACAGAACTACGAGCAGTACTTC
>TRBD1|15|once|TRBJ2-2|TRBV28
CASRPTGGMSGELFF
TGTGCCAGCAGGCCCACAGGGGGCATGTCCGGGGAGCTGTTTTTT
>TRBD1|14|-|TRBJ2-7|TRBV5-1
CASSSRTGVVEQYF
TGCGCCAGCAGCTCCCGGACAGGGGTGGTCGAGCAGTACTTC
>-|15|-|TRBJ2-3|TRBV19
CASSIGGTGTDTQYF
TGTGCCAGTAGTATTGGGGGGACTGGCACAGATACGCAGTATTTT
>-|13|few|TRBJ1-1|TRBV29-1
CSAGGTVNTEAFF
TGCAGCGCGGGAGGGACGGTCAACACTGAAGCTTTCTTT
>-|14|few|TRBJ1-4|TRBV27
CASSLRRAHEKLFF
TGTGCCAGCAGTTTAAGGAGGGCCCATGAAAAACTGTTTTTT
>-|14|-|TRBJ2-2|TRBV6-5
CASSYSSPGGELFF
TGTGCCAGCAGTTACTCAAGTCCGGGCGGGGAGCTGTTTTTT
>-|11|-|TRBJ2-2|TRBV6-5
CAAGRTGELFF
TGTGCCGCGGGTCGCACCGGGGAGCTGTTTTTT
>-|15|-|TRBJ2-7|TRBV5-4
CASSLDPDRLYEQYF
TGTGCCAGCAGCTTGGATCCCGACAGGTTATACGAGCAGTACTTC
>-|13|-|TRBJ2-4|TRBV7-2
CASSPLAKNIQYF
TGTGCCAGCAGCCCTTTAGCCAAAAACATTCAGTACTTC
>-|14|-|TRBJ2-1|TRBV4-2
CASSQDRVINEQFF
TGTGCCAGCAGCCAAGATCGGGTGATCAATGAGCAGTTCTTC
>-|19|few|TRBJ2-7|TRBV21-1
CASSKEFGGLALISYEQYF
TGTGCCAGCAGCAAAGAGTTCGGTGGGCTAGCGTTGATCTCCTACGAGCAGTACTTC
>-|13|once|TRBJ1-1|TRBV27
CASTTGGNTEAFF
TGTGCCAGCACCACGGGTGGAAACACTGAAGCTTTCTTT
>-|15|-|TRBJ1-5|TRBV18
CASSPGHARNQPQHF
TGTGCCAGCTCACCCGGTCATGCGCGAAATCAGCCCCAGCATTTT
>-|14|few|TRBJ1-1|TRBV7-2
CASSLRTGSRGAFF
TGTGCCAGCAGCCTACGGACGGGATCTCGGGGAGCTTTCTTT
>-|13|-|TRBJ2-2|TRBV29-1
CSVRDTNTGELFF
TGCAGCGTTCGGGACACGAACACCGGGGAGCTGTTTTTT
>TRBD1|17|-|TRBJ2-3|TRBV9
CASSVGDSRTYTDTQYF
TGTGCCAGCAGCGTGGGGGACAGTCGCACATACACAGATACGCAGTATTTT
>TRBD2|16|-|TRBJ2-2|TRBV4-1
CASSYEAGDTTGELFF
TGCGCCAGCAGCTATGAAGCGGGGGACACCACCGGGGAGCTGTTTTTT
>TRBD1|14|-|TRBJ1-3|TRBV6-6
CASSPAGQAHTIYF
TGTGCCAGCAGTCCCGCGGGACAGGCACACACCATATATTTT
>TRBD2|16|-|TRBJ2-1|TRBV11-2
CASSFGTSGGYNEQFF
TGTGCCAGCAGCTTTGGGACTAGCGGGGGGTACAATGAGCAGTTCTTC
>-|12|-|TRBJ2-7|TRBV19
CASTTALGEQYF
TGTGCCAGTACGACAGCTCTGGGGGAGCAGTACTTC
>-|15|-|TRBJ2-7|TRBV4-1
CASSQGITGRNEQYF
TGCGCCAGCAGCCAAGGGATAACAGGGAGAAACGAGCAGTACTTC
>-|17|-|TRBJ1-5|TRBV19
CASSTGPHRDSNQPQHF
TGTGCCAGTAGTACCGGTCCCCACAGGGATAGCAATCAGCCCCAGCATTTT
>-|14|-|TRBJ2-3|TRBV9
CASSVAQSTDTQYF
TGTGCCAGCAGCGTAGCCCAAAGCACAGATACGCAGTATTTT
>-|13|-|TRBJ1-4|TRBV15
CAISRVRYEKLFF
TGTGCCATCAGCAGAGTGAGGTACGAAAAACTGTTTTTT
>TRBD1|16|-|TRBJ2-5|TRBV13
CASSLGGQGSEETQYF
TGTGCCAGCAGCTTAGGGGGACAGGGGAGCGAAGAGACCCAGTACTTC
>-|13|once|TRBJ1-1|TRBV6-1
CASRNRGQTEAFF
TGTGCCAGCAGGAACCGTGGACAGACTGAAGCTTTCTTT
>TRBD2|17|-|TRBJ2-1|TRBV4-2
CASSQGLAGSSYNEQFF
TGTGCCAGCAGCCAAGGACTAGCGGGTAGCTCCTACAATGAGCAGTTCTTC
>-|12|once|TRBJ2-7|TRBV6-1
CASSETAYEQYF
TGTGCCAGCAGTGAAACAGCCTACGAGCAGTACTTC
>-|15|-|TRBJ1-1|TRBV28
CASSFTWGGYTEAFF
TGTGCCAGCAGTTTTACCTGGGGGGGTTACACTGAAGCTTTCTTT
>-|16|few|TRBJ1-2|TRBV5-6
CASSGSRQLINYGYTF
TGTGCCAGCAGCGGAAGCCGACAGCTGATTAACTATGGCTACACCTTC
>TRBD2|19|-|TRBJ2-2|TRBV5-4
CASSLRLTRLAGGTGELFF
TGTGCCAGCAGCCTACGCCTTACCAGACTAGCGGGAGGGACCGGGGAGCTGTTTTTT
>-|16|-|TRBJ2-3|TRBV5-6
CASSFLQGTATDTQYF
TGTGCCAGCAGCTTTCTTCAGGGGACCGCCACAGATACGCAGTATTTT
>TRBD1|12|-|TRBJ2-7|TRBV5-1
CASSQGQGEQYF
TGCGCCAGCAGCCAAGGACAGGGCGAGCAGTACTTC
>TRBD2|14|-|TRBJ2-7|TRBV7-2
CASSGMGLRNEQYF
TGTGCCAGCAGCGGGATGGGACTACGAAACGAGCAGTACTTC
>TRBD1|13|-|TRBJ1-1|TRBV2
CASRAGGGTEAFF
TGTGCCAGCAGGGCAGGGGGAGGAACTGAAGCTTTCTTT